Listed here is a single TCR beta chain. This sample is part of a study of blood T cell repertoires in COVID-19. Study details: Acute and convalescent COVID-19 samples came from the United States, Italy and Spain. T cells, B-cell-depleted T cells, or PBMCs supplied cDNA or gDNA.

V lost 2 bases and J lost 2; bases outside the gene matches: 3. The CDR3 has 14 amino acids. Germline loops: CDR1 SQVTM, CDR2 ANQGSEA. In the authors' workflow: Reference gene primers were amplified, and this amplification served to estimate nucleated cell counts. Profiling relied on immunoSEQ multiplex PCR, and the TCRdb table lists in-frame clones only, not all of them. V, J and clone size were drawn from that table, and D and trimming were deduced from the DNA. The data contain roughly 150,000 clones, approximately 86% of them singletons. The chain carries TRBV29-1 and TRBJ1-2, with 9 bases aligning to TRBD1. The material sequenced was peripheral blood. This TCR derives from a woman older than 75 with COVID-19, enrolled during active disease. The CDR3 nucleotides read TGCAGCGTTGAACTAGGACAGGGGAACTATGGCTACACCTTC. The encoded protein is CSVELGQGNYGYTF.